The sequence of this TCR beta chain was determined in a study of human T cells and chemical hapten exposure (dated by TCRdb to the early 2020s). General notes on the study: The libraries were sequenced as a pool, and the TCR yield per sample differed mostly because of small variations in library volumes within the pool. This study followed changes in the peripheral blood TCR repertoire in vivo during primary and secondary sensitization of alopecia patients to the hapten diphenylcyclopropenone (DPC). From each blood RNA sample, both TCR alpha and TCR beta chains were sequenced.

Library construction relied on RACE. The sequencer listed for this sample is NextSeq 500. During library preparation, unique molecular identifiers were attached to individual cDNA molecules so that TCRs could be counted quantitatively and reproducibly. The published analysis was carried out like this. Samples had a median of 95,638 TCRs, with a range from roughly 23,224 to 750,000. The Decombinator software suite was used to annotate the V, J and CDR3 of the TCR reads. To make PS versus PT1 abundance plots, every sample was subsampled to the same number of TCRs (28,000). TCRs were defined as expanded if absent before sensitization and observed at least eight times at the 2-week time point. The public reads were reanalyzed by TCRdb: fastp trimming at Q25, MiXCR alignment, in-frame beta chains only. One record per CDR3 amino acid sequence lists the most common genes and DNA. The V and J calls here are based on TCRdb, not the publication. This sample comprises 35,000 to 50,000 distinct CDR3 sequences, 3.5% to 4.5% of them detected only once. Roughly 1.6% of the sample lies in the top ten.

This sample's time point label indicates: healthy volunteer bleed at 2 weeks. Total RNA was extracted from unfractionated whole blood that had been collected in Tempus Blood RNA tubes. Four or five healthy volunteers acted as controls for TCR sequencing and had blood drawn at day 0, 2 weeks and 6 weeks. This clonotype was seen ten or more times. There is no known antigen for this receptor. No much larger clone exists at a distance of one base, and base qualities are not known. Summary of the overall study and its limitations: DPC sensitization did not change the number of TCRs with a frequency above 1 in 1000, and there was no evidence of changes in global repertoire structure. After repeated subsampling, the strength of the expansion versus patch-test correlation and the threshold at which it became significant changed.

The germline V gene provides CDR1 SGHDN and CDR2 FVKESK. The CDR3 runs 14 residues from the cysteine to the phenylalanine. Just the 42-base CDR3 DNA is kept, in frame starting at base 1. Trimming at the junction amounts to 4 bases on V and 4 bases on J, and the germline ends lie 10 bases apart. Sequenced material: whole blood. This sequence uses TRBV14 and TRBJ1-4; a tentative D call is TRBD1 (6 bases match). This sequence originates from a female donor in good health. Some clones in this sample may be carry-over from other donors' samples. The base sequence is TGTGCCAGCAGCCCAGGACAGTTTAATGAAAAACTGTTTTTT. This is translated as CASSPGQFNEKLFF.